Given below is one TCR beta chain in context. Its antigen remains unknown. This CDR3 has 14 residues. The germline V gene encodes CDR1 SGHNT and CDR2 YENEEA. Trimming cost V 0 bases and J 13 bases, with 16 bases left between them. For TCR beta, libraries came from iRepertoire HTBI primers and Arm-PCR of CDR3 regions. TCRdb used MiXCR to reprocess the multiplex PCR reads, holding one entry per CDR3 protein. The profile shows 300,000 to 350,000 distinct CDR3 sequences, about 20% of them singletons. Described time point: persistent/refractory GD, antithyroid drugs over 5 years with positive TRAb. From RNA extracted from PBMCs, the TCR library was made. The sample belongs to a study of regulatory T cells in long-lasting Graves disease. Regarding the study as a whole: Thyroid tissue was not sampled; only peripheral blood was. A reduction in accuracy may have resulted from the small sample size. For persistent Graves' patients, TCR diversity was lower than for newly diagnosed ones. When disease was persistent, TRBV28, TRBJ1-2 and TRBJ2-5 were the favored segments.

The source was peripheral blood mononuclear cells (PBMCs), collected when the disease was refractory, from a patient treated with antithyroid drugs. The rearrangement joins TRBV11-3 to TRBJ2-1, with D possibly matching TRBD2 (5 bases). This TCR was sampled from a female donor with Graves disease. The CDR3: CASSLDPREPPQFF. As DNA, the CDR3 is TGTGCCAGCAGCTTAGATCCAAGGGAGCCACCTCAGTTCTTC.